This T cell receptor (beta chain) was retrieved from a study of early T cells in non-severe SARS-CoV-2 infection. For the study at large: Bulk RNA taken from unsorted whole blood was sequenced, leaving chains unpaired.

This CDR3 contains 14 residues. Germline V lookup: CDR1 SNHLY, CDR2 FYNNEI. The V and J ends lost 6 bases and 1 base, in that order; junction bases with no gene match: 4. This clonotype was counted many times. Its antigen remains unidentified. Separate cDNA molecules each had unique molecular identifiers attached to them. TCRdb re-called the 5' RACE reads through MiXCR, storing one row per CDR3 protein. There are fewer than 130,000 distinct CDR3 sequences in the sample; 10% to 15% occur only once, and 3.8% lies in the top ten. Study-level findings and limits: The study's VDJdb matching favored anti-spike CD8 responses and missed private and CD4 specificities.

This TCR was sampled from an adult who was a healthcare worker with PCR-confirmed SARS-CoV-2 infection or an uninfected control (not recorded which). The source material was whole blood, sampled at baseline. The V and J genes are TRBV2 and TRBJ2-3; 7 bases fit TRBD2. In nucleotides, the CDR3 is TGTGCCAGCAGGAAGCGGGGAGGCACAGATACGCAGTATTTT. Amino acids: CASRKRGGTDTQYF.